These 4 T cell receptor beta chains were all obtained from the same sample, sequenced in a study of regulatory T cells in long-lasting Graves disease. Time point in this sample: persistent/refractory GD, antithyroid drugs over 5 years with positive TRAb. TCR sequences were obtained from RNA taken from PBMCs. Construction of TCR beta libraries relied on iRepertoire HTBI primers and on Arm-PCR targeting CDR3 regions. TCRdb itself ran the multiplex PCR reads through MiXCR, one entry per CDR3 protein. The repertoire holds around 400,000 distinct CDR3 sequences, with about 23% as singletons. The specimen comprised peripheral blood mononuclear cells (PBMCs), sampled when the disease was refractory, from a patient treated with antithyroid drugs. These TCRs come from a woman aged 40 to 55 with Graves disease.

At least ten counts were recorded for this clonotype. The genes are TRBV28 and TRBJ1-5, with TRBD1 matching 8 bases. With V trimmed by 5 bases and J by 3 bases, 3 bases remained unmatched. CDR1 is MDHEN, CDR2 SYDVKM, per germline. This CDR3 contains 14 residues. CDR3 sequence: CASSLQGVNQPQHF. The DNA of the CDR3 is TGTGCCAGCAGTCTACAGGGGGTCAATCAGCCCCAGCATTTT.

The chain links TRBV2 to TRBJ2-2, with a possible D match to TRBD1 (5 bases). V lost 5 bases to trimming and J lost 0 bases, with 10 bases between them. From germline, CDR1 is SNHLY and CDR2 FYNNEI. CDR3 size: 15 residues. The CDR3 loop reads CASSWGRTNTGELFF. DNA for the CDR3: TGTGCCAGCAGTTGGGGCAGGACGAACACCGGGGAGCTGTTTTTT.

This clonotype came up a few times. The chain links TRBV7-8 to TRBJ1-5, with 7 bases that match TRBD1. This CDR3 is 15 amino acids long. Germline CDR1 is SGHVS and CDR2 is FQNEAQ. Unmatched junction bases numbered 3, after V lost 1 base and J lost 3 bases. The DNA for the CDR3 is TGTGCCAGCAGCTTAGAGGGGGCAGACAATCAGCCCCAGCATTTT. This codes for CASSLEGADNQPQHF.

Turning to this clonotype: A much bigger clone sits one base away, suggesting this may be a read error. The rearrangement uses TRBV28 and TRBJ1-2, with TRBD1 matching 9 bases. There are 15 residues in the CDR3. Germline V gene data show CDR1 as MDHEN and CDR2 as SYDVKM. The CDR3 nucleotides read TGTGCCGGCAGTTTAAATACAGGGGGCGACTATGGCTACACCTTC. Protein sequence: CAGSLNTGGDYGYTF.